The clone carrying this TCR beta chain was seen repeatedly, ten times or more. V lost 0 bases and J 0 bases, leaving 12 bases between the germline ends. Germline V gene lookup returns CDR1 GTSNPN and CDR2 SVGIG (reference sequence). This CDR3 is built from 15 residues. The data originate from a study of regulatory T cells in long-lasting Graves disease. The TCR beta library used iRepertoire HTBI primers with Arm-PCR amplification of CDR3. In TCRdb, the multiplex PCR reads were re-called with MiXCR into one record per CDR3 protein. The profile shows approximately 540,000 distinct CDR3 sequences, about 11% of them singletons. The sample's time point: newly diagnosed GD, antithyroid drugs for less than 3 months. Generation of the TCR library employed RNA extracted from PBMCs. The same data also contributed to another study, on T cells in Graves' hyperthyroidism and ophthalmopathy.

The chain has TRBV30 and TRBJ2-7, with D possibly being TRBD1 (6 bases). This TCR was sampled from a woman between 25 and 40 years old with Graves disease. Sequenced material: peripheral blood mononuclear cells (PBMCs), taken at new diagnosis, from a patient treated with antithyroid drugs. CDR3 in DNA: TGTGCCTGGAGTGTTGGACAGATCAGCTCCTACGAGCAGTACTTC. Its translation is CAWSVGQISSYEQYF.